The rows below give T cell receptor beta chains drawn from one sample of a study of blood T cell dynamics during melanoma immunotherapy. Sequencing was performed with immunoSEQ multiplex PCR; in TCRdb, only in-frame clones are kept and a portion is missing. The table records about 12,000 clones, 88% of them present only once. This sample comprised blood, obtained from a patient treated with checkpoint blockade. Receptor source: a human donor with melanoma. Both conserved end residues are part of each CDR3. D genes are given only for firm matches. The size entry is marked missing in some rows and otherwise reads once, few, many or a size class.

>NA|TRBJ1-2|NA|TRBV6-5
TGTGCCAGCAGTTCCCGAATGGGTGGCTACACCTTC
CASSSRMGGYTF
>TRBD2|TRBJ2-1|NA|TRBV18
TGTGCCAGCTCACCACAGCGGGGGTCCTACAATGAGCAGTTCTTC
CASSPQRGSYNEQFF
>NA|TRBJ1-1|NA|TRBV5-1
TGCGCCAGCACCCTGGGGCACAGGGACACTGAAGCTTTCTTT
CASTLGHRDTEAFF
>NA|TRBJ1-2|few|TRBV19
TGTGCCAGTACCGGGGGGAGGAATGGCTACACCTTC
CASTGGRNGYTF
>NA|TRBJ2-7|NA|TRBV9
TGTGCCAGCAGCCCCCGACTCTTC
CASSPRLF
>NA|TRBJ2-7|NA|TRBV5-6
TGTGCCAGCAGCTTGAAGAGATACGAGCAGTACTTC
CASSLKRYEQYF
>TRBD2|TRBJ2-7|NA|TRBV5-1
TGCGCCAGCAGCTGGGGGACTAGCGGCGCCTACGAGCAGTACTTC
CASSWGTSGAYEQYF
>NA|TRBJ1-4|NA|TRBV30
TGTGCCTGGAGTCCGGGGCTGAATTCTAATGAAAAACTGTTTTTT
CAWSPGLNSNEKLFF
>TRBD1|TRBJ2-7|NA|TRBV7-2
TGTGCCAGCAGCTCCAGGACAGGGAACGAGCAGTACTTC
CASSSRTGNEQYF
>NA|TRBJ1-6|NA|TRBV4-2
TGTGCCAGCAGCCAAGATAGGCGGAATTCACCCCTCCACTTT
CASSQDRRNSPLHF
>TRBD1|TRBJ1-2|once|TRBV19
TGTGCCAGTAAGGCAGGGGGGATGAACTATGGCTACACCTTC
CASKAGGMNYGYTF
>TRBD1|TRBJ2-2|NA|TRBV30
TGTGCCTGGAAGGGACAGGGAAAATCCGGGGAGCTGTTTTTT
CAWKGQGKSGELFF
>NA|TRBJ1-5|few|TRBV23-1
TGCGCCAGCAGTCACCGCCGGGGAGGATTCCAGCCCCAGCATTTT
CASSHRRGGFQPQHF
>TRBD2|TRBJ2-7|NA|TRBV18
TGTGCCAGTGCCGCTAGCGGAAGCTCCTACGAGCAGTACTTC
CASAASGSSYEQYF
>NA|TRBJ2-7|NA|TRBV6-5
TGTGCCAGCAGCCGCTTCCAGGGCGGACCCTACGAGCAGTACTTC
CASSRFQGGPYEQYF
>TRBD2|TRBJ2-3|once|TRBV7-2
TGTGCCAGCAGCTTAGATAGCGGGGGGTGGGATACGCAGTATTTT
CASSLDSGGWDTQYF
>TRBD2|TRBJ2-5|NA|TRBV4-2
TGTGCCAGCAGCCAAGAAGGGCGGGGGGCGTTGATGGAGACCCAGTACTTC
CASSQEGRGALMETQYF
>TRBD1|TRBJ2-3|NA|TRBV6-1
TGTGCCAGCAGCAAAACAACCGGACAGGCTGATACGCAGTATTTT
CASSKTTGQADTQYF
>NA|TRBJ2-1|NA|TRBV5-1
TGCGCCAGCAGCTTGACGAGCTCCTACAATGAGCAGTTCTTC
CASSLTSSYNEQFF
>NA|TRBJ1-2|NA|TRBV2
TGTGCCAGCAGGGACAGCTACTATGGCTACACCTTC
CASRDSYYGYTF
>TRBD1|TRBJ2-7|NA|TRBV11-2
TGTGCCAGCAGCTCAGGGGGCCTAGGCGAGCAGTACTTC
CASSSGGLGEQYF
>TRBD2|TRBJ2-3|NA|TRBV7-3
TGTGCCATCGATACCAAGCGGGAACTAGCAGATACGCAGTATTTT
CAIDTKRELADTQYF
>NA|TRBJ1-2|NA|TRBV7-2
TGTGCCAGCAGCGAGGCGGGGGTTCGGGGCTACACCTTC
CASSEAGVRGYTF
>NA|TRBJ1-2|once|TRBV13
TGTGCCAGCAGCTTAGCGGCAGGGAACTATGGCTACACCTTC
CASSLAAGNYGYTF
>NA|TRBJ2-1|NA|TRBV10-3
TGTGCCATCAGTGATAGGGGAAAGGGTCCAGATGAGCAGTTCTTC
CAISDRGKGPDEQFF
>NA|TRBJ2-7|NA|TRBV10-3
TGTGCCATCAGTGAGTCGGAACAGTCCTACGAGCAGTACTTC
CAISESEQSYEQYF
>NA|TRBJ1-5|NA|TRBV18
TGTGCCAGCTCACCTAGACACGACTATAGCAATCAGCCCCAGCATTTT
CASSPRHDYSNQPQHF
>NA|TRBJ1-2|few|TRBV15
TGTGCCACCAGCAGAGGAGACGGGAACTATGGCTACACCTTC
CATSRGDGNYGYTF
>TRBD1|TRBJ2-5|NA|TRBV5-1
TGCGCCAGCAGCTCCTGGACAGGTTCCCAAGAGACCCAGTACTTC
CASSSWTGSQETQYF
>NA|TRBJ2-6|NA|TRBV19
TGTGCCAGTATGTCCGGTGAATCGGGGGGGGCCAACGTCCTGACTTTC
CASMSGESGGANVLTF
>TRBD2|TRBJ2-1|NA|TRBV5-1
TGCGCCAGCTGGGCTAGCGGGAACAATGAGCAGTTCTTC
CASWASGNNEQFF
>TRBD2|TRBJ2-7|NA|TRBV19
TGTGCCAGTAGTATAGGACTAGCGGGGGACGAGCAGTACTTC
CASSIGLAGDEQYF
>NA|TRBJ1-1|NA|TRBV5-8
TGTGCCAGCGGGATGTGGGCGACGAACACTGAAGCTTTCTTT
CASGMWATNTEAFF
>NA|TRBJ2-2|NA|TRBV5-8
TGTGCCAGCAATCAGGCAGGGAGCACCGGGGAGCTGTTTTTT
CASNQAGSTGELFF
>NA|TRBJ1-6|NA|TRBV6-5
TGTGCCAGCAGCGCGGACAGACCCTATAATTCACCCCTCCACTTT
CASSADRPYNSPLHF
>TRBD1|TRBJ1-2|NA|TRBV2
TGTGCCAGCAGTGAGAGGCAGGGGGCTGATTTTACTAACTATGGCTACACCTTC
CASSERQGADFTNYGYTF
>NA|TRBJ2-3|NA|TRBV13
TGTGCCAGCAGCCGCTGGGGCGGCGGTCCACGCACAGATACGCAGTATTTT
CASSRWGGGPRTDTQYF
>TRBD1|TRBJ1-2|NA|TRBV25-1
TGTGCCAGCAGTGGGGGACAGTACTATGGCTACACCTTC
CASSGGQYYGYTF
>NA|TRBJ2-7|NA|TRBV11-1
TGTGCCAGCAGCACCGGTCTTGGGAAGTCACTATACGAGCAGTACTTC
CASSTGLGKSLYEQYF
>NA|TRBJ1-1|NA|TRBV7-3
TGTGCCAGCAGCTTAGCAGCCTTGAACACTGAAGCTTTCTTT
CASSLAALNTEAFF
>NA|TRBJ2-5|NA|TRBV18
TGTGCCAGCTCACCCCAGGGCCAAGAGACCCAGTACTTC
CASSPQGQETQYF
>NA|TRBJ2-3|NA|TRBV10-3
TGTGCCATCAGTGAGCGGGGTAGCACAGATACGCAGTATTTT
CAISERGSTDTQYF
>NA|TRBJ1-1|NA|TRBV11-2
TGTGCCAGCAGCTGGACGGGAAGAATGAACACTGAAGCTTTCTTT
CASSWTGRMNTEAFF
>TRBD2|TRBJ2-3|NA|TRBV6-1
TGTGCCAGCAGCCAAATAGCGGGGGGCACAGATACGCAGTATTTT
CASSQIAGGTDTQYF
>NA|TRBJ2-1|once|TRBV11-2
TGTGCCAGCAGCTTTATTCAGGGTCTCGATGAGCAGTTCTTC
CASSFIQGLDEQFF
>NA|TRBJ2-1|NA|TRBV9
TGTGCCAGCAGCGTAGCTTTTGGAGGCGAGCAGTTCTTC
CASSVAFGGEQFF
>TRBD2|TRBJ2-3|NA|TRBV10-3
TGTGCCATCAGTGAGTCGGGAGCGGGAGGGGGAGATACGCAGTATTTT
CAISESGAGGGDTQYF
>NA|TRBJ1-5|NA|TRBV5-1
TGCGCCAGCAGCTTGGAAGGGGGTAGTTTTCAGCCCCAGCATTTT
CASSLEGGSFQPQHF